Below are 22 T cell receptor beta chains sequenced from a single sample in a study of CD8 T cells in ankylosing spondylitis. Study observations and caveats: Apparently characteristic of ankylosing spondylitis blood was a TCR beta motif (roughly eight highly homologous variants).

In TCRdb, the 5' RACE reads were re-called with MiXCR into one record per CDR3 protein. In the table there are roughly 470,000 distinct CDR3 sequences, about 24% of which are singletons. Their specific antigens are unknown. Sequencing used blood, either unsorted or a sorted T cell fraction (not recorded which). The receptors shown here come from a male donor with ankylosing spondylitis.

The chain is built from TRBV14 and TRBJ2-3; 9 nucleotides align to TRBD2. There are 17 residues in the CDR3. V dropped 0 bases and J dropped 4; count of bases not matched to a gene: 8. Germline CDR1 and CDR2: SGHDN and FVKESK. This chain's CDR3 is CASSQDRAGGPADTQYF. Written as DNA, the CDR3 is TGTGCCAGCAGCCAAGATAGGGCGGGAGGGCCAGCAGATACGCAGTATTTT. Drawing the rest from reference TRBV14 and TRBJ2-3, the complete variable domain is EAGVTQFPSHSVIEKGQTVTLRCDPISGHDNLYWYRRVMGKEIKFLLHFVKESKQDESGMPNNRFLAERTGGTYSTLKVQPAELEDSGVYFCASSQDRAGGPADTQYFGPGTRLTVL.

The V gene is TRBV7-2, the J gene TRBJ2-7, with D hard to call. Per germline, CDR1 SGHTA and CDR2 FQGNSA. The CDR3 sequence is 12 residues long. Trimming stripped 4 bases from V and 4 bases from J, with 8 bases between. The CDR3 DNA reads as TGTGCCAGCAGCTCCAGGCGTTACGAGCAGTACTTC. Its translation is CASSSRRYEQYF.

The rearrangement links TRBV6-1 to TRBJ2-1, with 8 positions matching TRBD2. V shed 4 bases and J 5 bases; nucleotides not matched to a gene: 7. The CDR3 extends over 15 amino acids. Germline assignment: CDR1 MNHNS and CDR2 SASEGT. In nucleotides, the CDR3 is TGTGCCAGCAGTGGTCCGGGACTAGTGAACAATGAGCAGTTCTTC. It yields the protein CASSGPGLVNNEQFF.

The chain recombines TRBV10-3 with TRBJ2-3; TRBD1 matches at 7 bases. The CDR3 length is 13 residues. Per germline, CDR1 ENHRY and CDR2 SYGVKD. Germline trimming cut 7 bases from V and 2 bases from J; bases unmatched to any gene: 3. As DNA, the CDR3 is TGTGCCATCAAGGGGGCAAACACAGATACGCAGTATTTT. Translation gives CAIKGANTDTQYF.

In its sample, this clonotype was seen a few times. The gene calls are TRBV5-1 and TRBJ1-2, with D perhaps TRBD1 (6 bases). Trimming removed 3 bases at V and 3 bases at J, with 12 bases between. The CDR3 loop spans 14 amino acids. Germline-derived CDR1 and CDR2 are SGHRS and YFSETQ. The DNA for the CDR3 is TGCGCCAGCAGCTCCCCGGGGGCCGACTATGGCTACACCTTC. It is translated as CASSSPGADYGYTF. Variable domain in full (rest from reference TRBV5-1 and TRBJ1-2): KAGVTQTPRYLIKTRGQQVTLSCSPISGHRSVSWYQQTPGQGLQFLFEYFSETQRNKGNFPGRFSGRQFSNSRSEMNVSTLELGDSALYLCASSSPGADYGYTFGSGTRLTVV.

This clonotype was seen a few times. The chain recombines TRBV7-9 with TRBJ1-4, with a possible D match to TRBD1 (5 bases). This CDR3 region has 15 residues. Trimming removed 3 bases from V and 2 bases from J, with 10 bases in between. Germline CDR1 is SEHNR and CDR2 is FQNEAQ (reference sequence). The CDR3 protein is CASSFPAGTNEKLFF. CDR3 sequence (DNA): TGTGCCAGCAGCTTCCCCGCAGGGACTAATGAAAAACTGTTTTTT.

V gene TRBV3-1 combines with J gene TRBJ1-2; 9 bases align to TRBD1. The CDR3 has 15 amino acids. Unmatched junction bases numbered 3, after V lost 1 base and J lost 3 bases. Germline CDR1 LGHDT, CDR2 YNNKEL (reference sequence). The CDR3 sequence: CASSQGWDRDYGYTF. The CDR3 DNA reads as TGTGCCAGCAGCCAAGGGTGGGACAGGGACTATGGCTACACCTTC.

This clonotype was detected only a few times. The chain combines TRBV6-1 with TRBJ2-7; possibly TRBD1 for D (6 bases). CDR1 is MNHNS and CDR2 is SASEGT in the germline V gene. V gave up 7 bases and J gave up 3 bases, with 16 bases separating them. The CDR3 sequence is 14 residues long. CDR3 sequence (DNA): TGTGCCAGCACCACGGCTACAGGGCACTACGAGCAGTACGTC. The encoded protein is CASTTATGHYEQYV.

This CDR3 reads CASSNLNGDNEQFF. CDR3 bases: TGTGCCAGCAGCAATTTAAACGGGGACAATGAGCAGTTCTTC. The chain recombines TRBV11-3 with TRBJ2-1; a possible D gene is TRBD2 (5 bases). The germline V and J ends were trimmed by 5 bases and 5 bases, with 13 bases remaining between them. Germline CDR1 and CDR2: SGHNT and YENEEA. CDR3 length: 14 residues.

The chain joins TRBV2 to TRBJ2-7, with 7 bases identical to TRBD1. Trimming at V came to 5 bases and at J to 3 bases, leaving 7 bases not matched to a gene. Germline CDR1 reads SNHLY; CDR2 reads FYNNEI. The CDR3 extends over 14 amino acids. The CDR3 DNA sequence: TGTGCCAGCAGTAGATACGGGACAGTCTACGAGCAGTACGTC. Translation gives CASSRYGTVYEQYV.

The J gene is TRBJ2-1, the V gene TRBV6-1; either TRBD1 or TRBD2 may fit D (6 bases each). With 10 bases removed from V and 0 bases from J, the gap between germline ends came to 19 bases. The germline V gene has CDR1 MNHNS and CDR2 SASEGT. The CDR3 extends over 16 amino acids. CDR3 DNA sequence: TGTGCCATTACTAGCACGGGGGCCCGCTCCTACAATGAGCAGTTCTTC. Translation gives CAITSTGARSYNEQFF.

This chain uses TRBV12-5 with TRBJ2-3; 13 bases fit TRBD2. The CDR3 has 17 residues. In germline, CDR1 is LGHNT, CDR2 FRNRAP. V lost 5 bases to trimming and J lost 3 bases; unmatched junction nucleotides: 8. Written as DNA, the CDR3 is TGTGCTAGTGGTGAAGGACTAGCGGGAGATGGAACAGATACGCAGTATTTT. Its translation is CASGEGLAGDGTDTQYF.

This clonotype was picked up many times. The chain couples TRBV5-1 to TRBJ2-3; 10 bases align to TRBD1. Germline V gene lookup returns CDR1 SGHRS and CDR2 YFSETQ. Trimming at V came to 4 bases and at J to 0 bases, leaving 2 bases not matched to a gene. This CDR3 contains 15 residues. The CDR3 sequence: CASSPGQGSTDTQYF. In DNA form, the CDR3 reads TGCGCCAGCAGCCCGGGACAGGGGAGCACAGATACGCAGTATTTT.

V usage is TRBV27 and J usage is TRBJ1-6; D uncertain. V gave up 2 bases and J gave up 0 bases, with 8 bases separating them. Germline CDR1 reads MNHEY; CDR2 reads SMNVEV (reference sequence). CDR3 length: 16 residues. This CDR3 reads CASSLRGSSYNSPLHF. The CDR3 nucleotides are TGTGCCAGCAGTTTACGAGGGAGCTCCTATAATTCACCCCTCCACTTT.

The rearrangement uses TRBV27 and TRBJ2-3; perhaps TRBD2 as D (6 bases). Germline V lookup: CDR1 MNHEY, CDR2 SMNVEV (reference sequence). With 6 bases removed from V and 2 bases from J, the gap between germline ends came to 33 bases. There are 21 residues in the CDR3. The CDR3 spells CASSQAGSWAGLGLDTDTQYF. CDR3 DNA sequence: TGTGCCAGCAGCCAGGCAGGGTCATGGGCGGGATTGGGTTTGGACACAGATACGCAGTATTTT.

The chain carries TRBV7-8 and TRBJ1-5; D unresolved. Trimming removed 5 bases at V and 5 bases at J, with 13 bases between. The CDR3 has 14 residues. The germline CDR1 and CDR2 sequences are SGHVS and FQNEAQ. Written as DNA, the CDR3 is TGTGCCAGCAGCCACCGGACGCCTGATCAGCCCCAGCATTTT. Encoded protein: CASSHRTPDQPQHF.

This chain links TRBV25-1 with TRBJ2-2; unclear D gene. The CDR3 loop spans 16 amino acids. Trimming stripped 5 bases from V and 6 bases from J, with 19 bases between. Looked up from germline, CDR1 is MGHDK and CDR2 is SYGVNS. The DNA of the CDR3 is TGTGCCAGCAGTCAGCCCGAGAGAGGCGGAGCCGGGGAGCTGTTTTTT. The encoded protein is CASSQPERGGAGELFF. The variable domain in full, with the rest retrieved from reference TRBV25-1 and TRBJ2-2, is EADIYQTPRYLVIGTGKKITLECSQTMGHDKMYWYQQDPGMELHLIHYSYGVNSTEKGDLSSESTVSRIRTEHFPLTLESARPSHTSQYLCASSQPERGGAGELFFGEGSRLTVL.

V usage is TRBV12-3 or TRBV12-4 and J usage is TRBJ2-1; possible D gene TRBD2, 6 bases. This CDR3 spans 16 amino acids. V was cut by 1 base and J by 2 bases, with 12 bases left in between. CDR3 amino acids: CASSLGPRRAYNEQFF. CDR3 nucleotides: TGTGCCAGCAGTTTAGGCCCAAGGAGGGCCTACAATGAGCAGTTCTTC.

This clonotype occurred a few times. This chain connects TRBV20-1 to TRBJ1-5, with D unresolved. Between the trimmed V and J ends, which lost 0 bases and 7 bases, there was a span of 7 bases. Germline CDR1 is DFQATT and CDR2 is SNEGSKA (reference sequence). This CDR3 has 12 amino acids. DNA of the CDR3: TGCAGTGCTAGAGAGGCCGCGCAGCCCCAGCATTTT. The encoded protein is CSAREAAQPQHF.

This clonotype appeared once. The rearrangement links TRBV10-3 to TRBJ1-1, with D maybe TRBD1 (6 bases). The length of the CDR3 is 13 residues. CDR1 is ENHRY, CDR2 SYGVKD, per germline. Trimming stripped 10 bases from V and 0 bases from J, with 12 bases between. CDR3 sequence: CATKGGVNTEAFF. CDR3 DNA: TGTGCCACCAAAGGGGGGGTGAACACTGAAGCTTTCTTT.

J is TRBJ1-2 and V is TRBV19; 9 nucleotides align to TRBD1. Germline lookup yields CDR1 LNHDA and CDR2 SQIVND (reference sequence). The CDR3 has 15 residues. J was trimmed by 5 bases and V by 3 bases; bases with no gene match: 7. The CDR3 DNA is TGTGCCAGTAGTATGGGACAGGGATCAGGGTATGGCTACACCTTC. Protein product: CASSMGQGSGYGYTF.

This chain links TRBV14 with TRBJ2-1, with D possibly matching TRBD1 (6 bases). CDR3 length: 14 amino acids. V lost 4 bases and J lost 2, with 9 bases in between. CDR1 SGHDN and CDR2 FVKESK come from the germline V gene. The CDR3 is CASSRRTAYNEQFF. In DNA form, the CDR3 reads TGTGCCAGCAGCCGAAGGACAGCCTACAATGAGCAGTTCTTC.